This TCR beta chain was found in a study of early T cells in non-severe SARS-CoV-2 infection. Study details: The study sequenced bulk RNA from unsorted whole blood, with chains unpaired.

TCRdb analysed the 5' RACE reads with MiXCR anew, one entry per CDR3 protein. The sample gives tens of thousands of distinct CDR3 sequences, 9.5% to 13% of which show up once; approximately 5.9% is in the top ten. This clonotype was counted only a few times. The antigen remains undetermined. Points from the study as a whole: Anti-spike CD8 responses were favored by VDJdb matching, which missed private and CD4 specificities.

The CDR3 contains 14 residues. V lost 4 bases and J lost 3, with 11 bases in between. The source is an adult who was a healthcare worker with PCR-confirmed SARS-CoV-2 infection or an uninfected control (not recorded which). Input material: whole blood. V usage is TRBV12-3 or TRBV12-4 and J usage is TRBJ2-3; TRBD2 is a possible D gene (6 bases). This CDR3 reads CASSSGDFTDTQYF. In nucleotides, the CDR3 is TGTGCCAGCAGTTCGGGGGACTTTACAGATACGCAGTATTTT.